The next 14 T cell receptor beta chains were all read from a single sample in a study of T cell responses to AZD1222 COVID-19 vaccine (dated by TCRdb to about 2021). Library generation was performed with the immunoSEQ multiplex PCR assay. TCRdb retrieved this table from immuneACCESS and kept in-frame rearrangements only. Not all clones are present; in checked studies, unresolved V genes account for under half, and no reason is known for the remainder. For this sample there are 180,000 or so clones; 85% to 95% appear just once. About 3.9% of the sample belongs to the ten largest clones. Interpreted using the paper, the time point label stands for: baseline before first vaccination. Sequencing was performed on peripheral blood, taken on day 0 of AZD1222 vaccination. These receptors all stem from an adult in good health.

The chain links TRBV5-1 to TRBJ2-2, with D perhaps matching TRBD2 (6 bases). CDR1 is SGHRS and CDR2 is YFSETQ in the germline V gene. The germline V and J ends were trimmed by 0 bases and 6 bases, with 12 bases remaining between them. The CDR3 is 15 amino acids. CDR3 sequence: CASSLGLRGPGELFF. The CDR3 region has the DNA TGCGCCAGCAGCTTGGGCCTGCGGGGCCCCGGGGAGCTGTTTTTT. The variable domain in full, with the rest retrieved from reference TRBV5-1 and TRBJ2-2, is KAGVTQTPRYLIKTRGQQVTLSCSPISGHRSVSWYQQTPGQGLQFLFEYFSETQRNKGNFPGRFSGRQFSNSRSEMNVSTLELGDSALYLCASSLGLRGPGELFFGEGSRLTVL.

The V gene is TRBV5-8, the J gene TRBJ1-1; maybe TRBD1 (5 bases). V lost 0 bases, J lost 10 bases, and 13 bases lay in between. The CDR3 runs 13 residues. Germline values: CDR1 SGHTS, CDR2 YDEGEE. This CDR3 is CASSLALTGVAFF. In DNA, the CDR3 is TGTGCCAGCAGCTTGGCGTTAACGGGGGTAGCTTTCTTT. The entire variable domain, with the rest obtained from reference TRBV5-8 and TRBJ1-1, is as follows: EAGVTQSPTHLIKTRGQQATLRCSPISGHTSVYWYQQALGLGLQFLLWYDEGEERNRGNFPPRFSGRQFPNYSSELNVNALELEDSALYLCASSLALTGVAFFGQGTRLTVV.

This chain links TRBV7-2 with TRBJ2-7; D tentatively fits TRBD1 or TRBD2 (6 bases each). The V gene's germline CDR1 is SGHTA and CDR2 FQGNSA. V dropped 2 bases and J dropped 5 bases, with 13 bases sitting between them. CDR3 size: 14 residues. The CDR3 bases are TGTGCCAGCAGCTTATTTCCGGGGGCCCACGAGCAGTACTTC. Translated: CASSLFPGAHEQYF.

This clone was detected only once. Written as DNA, the CDR3 is TGTGCCACCAGCAGAGGTGCTAGCGGCAATGAGCAGTTCTTC. Translated, it gives CATSRGASGNEQFF. The chain carries TRBV15 and TRBJ2-1, with 7 bases fitting TRBD2. CDR3 length: 14 amino acids. Losses at the gene ends were 1 base for V and 6 bases for J; bases not matched to a gene: 3. CDR1 and CDR2 from the germline V gene are LNHNV and YYDKDF (reference sequence).

V is TRBV7-6 and J is TRBJ2-1, with unresolved D. Trimming pared 5 bases from V and 12 bases from J, leaving 14 bases between. The CDR3 runs 12 residues. Germline V gives CDR1 SGHVS, CDR2 FNYEAQ. For the CDR3, the DNA is TGTGCCAGCAGCCCCCATGCTGGGCCGCAGTTCTTC. Translated, it gives CASSPHAGPQFF.

This clone was seen only once. V gene TRBV6-5 combines with J gene TRBJ1-4; the D is unclear. Trimming stripped 7 bases from V and 8 bases from J, with 17 bases between. This CDR3 region has 14 residues. The germline V gene encodes CDR1 MNHEY and CDR2 SVGAGI. The CDR3 DNA sequence: TGTGCCAGCAAAACCAGGAGATTAGGGGAAAAACTGTTTTTT. Protein sequence: CASKTRRLGEKLFF.

The chain couples TRBV6-5 to TRBJ1-6; tentative D call: TRBD1 (5 bases). There are 16 residues in the CDR3. Germline CDR1 is MNHEY and CDR2 is SVGAGI. Trimming cost V 6 bases and J 7 bases, with 19 bases left between them. CDR3: CASRYLAGTQNSPLHF. CDR3 in DNA: TGTGCCAGCAGATACCTCGCCGGGACGCAAAATTCACCCCTCCACTTT.

The chain combines TRBV5-6 with TRBJ2-2; 11 bases line up with TRBD1. With V trimmed by 4 bases and J by 4 bases, 9 bases remained unmatched. Germline values: CDR1 SGHDT, CDR2 YYEEEE. The CDR3 is 17 amino acids. CDR3 amino acids: CASSLGGQGAVTGELFF. The CDR3 DNA is TGTGCCAGCAGCCTCGGCGGACAGGGGGCTGTCACCGGGGAGCTGTTTTTT.

In this sample, this clone turned up once. J is TRBJ2-2 and V is TRBV3-1 (or the pseudogene TRBV3-2); TRBD2 matches at 11 bases. Germline CDR1 is LGHDT and CDR2 is YNNKEL (reference sequence). The CDR3 is made up of 16 amino acids. V was pared by 4 bases and J by 1 base, with 2 bases of the junction left unmatched. The CDR3: CASSRLAGGNTGELFF. The CDR3 nucleotides are TGTGCCAGCAGCCGTCTAGCGGGGGGGAACACCGGGGAGCTGTTTTTT.

The chain uses TRBV12-5 and TRBJ2-1; 7 bases agree with TRBD1. CDR1 LGHNT and CDR2 FRNRAP come from the germline V gene. The length of the CDR3 is 15 residues. V was pared by 0 bases and J by 5 bases, with 4 bases of the junction left unmatched. CDR3 nucleotides: TGTGCTAGTGGTTTGGTAGGGACAGAGAACAATGAGCAGTTCTTC. It is translated as CASGLVGTENNEQFF.

J is TRBJ1-2 and V is TRBV27; no definite D call. CDR3 size: 15 residues. Germline-derived CDR1 and CDR2 are MNHEY and SMNVEV (reference sequence). The germline V and J ends were trimmed by 7 bases and 0 bases, with 15 bases remaining between them. The CDR3 region has the DNA TGTGCCAGCAAAACCGGGGATGGCACTAACTATGGCTACACCTTC. Translated, it gives CASKTGDGTNYGYTF.

The J gene is TRBJ1-1, the V gene TRBV5-1; no clear D. The V gene lost 6 bases and the J gene lost 4 bases, with 7 bases spanning the gap. The CDR3 has 11 amino acids. The germline V gene encodes CDR1 SGHRS and CDR2 YFSETQ. CDR3 region: CASKRSTEAFF. The CDR3 bases are TGCGCCAGCAAACGCTCCACTGAAGCTTTCTTT.

Written as DNA, the CDR3 is TGTGCCAGCGGGATAAGAAGGGAAAAACTGTTTTTT. Residues: CASGIRREKLFF. The chain combines TRBV6-5 with TRBJ1-4, with D hard to call. Germline-derived CDR1 and CDR2 are MNHEY and SVGAGI. The CDR3 loop spans 12 amino acids. V lost 8 bases to trimming and J lost 8 bases, with 12 bases between them.

This sequence joins TRBV3-1 (or the pseudogene TRBV3-2) and TRBJ2-1; D is undetermined. Germline V lookup: CDR1 LGHDT, CDR2 YNNKEL (reference sequence). V lost 0 bases to trimming and J lost 7 bases, with 7 bases between them. The CDR3 extends over 13 amino acids. The DNA of the CDR3 is TGTGCCAGCAGCCAAGACGATATTAATGAGCAGTTCTTC. Translating it yields CASSQDDINEQFF.